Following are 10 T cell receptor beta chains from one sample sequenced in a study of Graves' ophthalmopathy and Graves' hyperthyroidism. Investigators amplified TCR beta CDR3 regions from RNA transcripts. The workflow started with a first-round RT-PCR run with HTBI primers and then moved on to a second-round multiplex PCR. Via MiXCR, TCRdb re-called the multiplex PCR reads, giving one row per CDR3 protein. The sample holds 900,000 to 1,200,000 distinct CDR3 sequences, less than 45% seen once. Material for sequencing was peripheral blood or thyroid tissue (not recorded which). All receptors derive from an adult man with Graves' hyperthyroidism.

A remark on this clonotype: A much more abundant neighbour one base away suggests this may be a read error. CDR3 sequence: CASSVERDGNEKLFF. The DNA for the CDR3 is TGTGCCAGCAGCGTAGAACGGGACGGCAATGAAAAACTGTTTTTT. The chain couples TRBV9 to TRBJ1-4; tentative D call: TRBD1 (5 bases). The CDR3 is made up of 15 amino acids. The germline V gene encodes CDR1 SGDLS and CDR2 YYNGEE. V lost 0 bases to trimming and J lost 5 bases, with 11 bases between them.

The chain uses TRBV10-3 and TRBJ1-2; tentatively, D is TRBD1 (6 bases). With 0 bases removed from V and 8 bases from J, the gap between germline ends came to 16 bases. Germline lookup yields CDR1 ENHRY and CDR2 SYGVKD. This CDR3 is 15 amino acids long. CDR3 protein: CAISESLGAGDGYTF. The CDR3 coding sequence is TGTGCCATCAGTGAGTCTCTGGGAGCAGGGGACGGCTACACCTTC.

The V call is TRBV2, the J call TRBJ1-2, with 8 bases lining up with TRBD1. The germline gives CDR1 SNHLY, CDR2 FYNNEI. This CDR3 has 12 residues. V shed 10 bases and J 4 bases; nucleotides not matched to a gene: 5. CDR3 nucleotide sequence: TGTGCCACAACCACAGGGGGCTATGGCTACACCTTC. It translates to CATTTGGYGYTF.

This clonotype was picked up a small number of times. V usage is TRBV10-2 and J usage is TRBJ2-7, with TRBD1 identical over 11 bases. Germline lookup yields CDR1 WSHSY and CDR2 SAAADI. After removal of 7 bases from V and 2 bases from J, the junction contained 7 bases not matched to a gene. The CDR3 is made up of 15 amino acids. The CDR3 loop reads CASKWPGQGAYEQYF. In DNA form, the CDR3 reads TGCGCCAGCAAATGGCCGGGACAGGGGGCCTACGAGCAGTACTTC.

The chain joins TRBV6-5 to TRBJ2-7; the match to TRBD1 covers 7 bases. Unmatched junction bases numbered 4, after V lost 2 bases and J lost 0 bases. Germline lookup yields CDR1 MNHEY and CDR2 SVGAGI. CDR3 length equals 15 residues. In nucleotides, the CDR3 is TGTGCCAGCAGTTACGGGGGACAGTTCTCCTACGAGCAGTACTTC. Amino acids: CASSYGGQFSYEQYF.

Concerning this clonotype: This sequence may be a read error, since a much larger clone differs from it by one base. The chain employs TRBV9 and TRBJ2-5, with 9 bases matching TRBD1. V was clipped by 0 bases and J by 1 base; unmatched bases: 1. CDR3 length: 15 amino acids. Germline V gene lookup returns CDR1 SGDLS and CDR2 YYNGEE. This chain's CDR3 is CASSVETGGQETQYF. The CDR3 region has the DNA TGTGCCAGCAGCGTAGAGACAGGGGGCCAAGAGACCCAGTACTTC.

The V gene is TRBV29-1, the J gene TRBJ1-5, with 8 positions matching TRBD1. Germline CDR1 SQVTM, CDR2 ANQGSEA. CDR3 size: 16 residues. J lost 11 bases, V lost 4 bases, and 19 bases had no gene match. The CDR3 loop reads CSVATMETQGARAQHF. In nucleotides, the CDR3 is TGCAGCGTTGCCACCATGGAGACGCAGGGGGCCAGGGCCCAGCATTTT.

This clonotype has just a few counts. The CDR3 bases are TGTGCCACCAGTGATTTGCTCCCACAGGGAACAGAGACCCAGTACTTC. Residues: CATSDLLPQGTETQYF. This chain links TRBV24-1 with TRBJ2-5; TRBD1 might be the D (6 bases). In germline, CDR1 is KGHDR, CDR2 SFDVKD. The CDR3 loop spans 16 amino acids. Trimming took off 0 bases at V and 4 bases at J, with 14 bases between the two ends.

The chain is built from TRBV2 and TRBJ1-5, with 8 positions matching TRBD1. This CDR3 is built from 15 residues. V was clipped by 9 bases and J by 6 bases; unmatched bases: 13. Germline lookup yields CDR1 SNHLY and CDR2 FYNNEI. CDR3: CASKKGQGAGQPQHF. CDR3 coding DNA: TGTGCCAGTAAGAAAGGACAGGGTGCGGGTCAGCCCCAGCATTTT.

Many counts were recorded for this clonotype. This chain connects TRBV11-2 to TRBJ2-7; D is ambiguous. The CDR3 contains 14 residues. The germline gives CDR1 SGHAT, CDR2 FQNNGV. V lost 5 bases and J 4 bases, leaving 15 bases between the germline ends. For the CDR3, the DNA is TGTGCCAGCAGCGCTCGTCCCGGAGTTTACGAGCAGTACTTC. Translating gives CASSARPGVYEQYF. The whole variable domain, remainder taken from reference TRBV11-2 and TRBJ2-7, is EAGVAQSPRYKIIEKRQSVAFWCNPISGHATLYWYQQILGQGPKLLIQFQNNGVVDDSQLPKDRFSAERLKGVDSTLKIQPAKLEDSAVYLCASSARPGVYEQYFGPGTRLTVT.